This T cell receptor beta chain was sequenced during a study of OX40 agonist ivuxolimab in advanced cancers. Study context: Patients were infused with ivuxolimab every 2 weeks at 0.01 to 10 mg/kg.

The method was immunoSEQ multiplex PCR; TCRdb's version includes in-frame clones alone and lacks a portion of them. The sample lists about 150,000 clones; approximately 94% were seen once. Germline lookup yields CDR1 SGHRS and CDR2 YFSETQ. V was cut by 0 bases and J by 2 bases, with 14 bases left in between. The CDR3 is 16 residues long. The material was CD4+ or CD8+ T cells sorted from blood, obtained in a trial of the OX40 agonist ivuxolimab. The chain recombines TRBV5-1 with TRBJ1-2, with D possibly being TRBD1 (6 bases). This TCR came from an adult with an advanced solid tumor such as melanoma, head and neck, liver or kidney cancer. For the CDR3, the DNA is TGCGCCAGCAGCTTGGACACGATGGGGGGCAACTATGGCTACACCTTC. Translating it yields CASSLDTMGGNYGYTF.